This T cell receptor beta chain originates from a study of CD8+ T cells in alopecia areata. General study points: Among the cells sequenced in scalp samples are also the resident alphabeta T cells of normal skin.

As to this clone: What it recognizes is unknown. Other DNA sequences from this sample encode an identical CDR3 as well.

TCR sequencing used cDNA made by reverse transcription of extracted RNA. Clones were read by immunoSEQ multiplex PCR, and TCRdb kept only the in-frame ones, dropping some. The sample lists 200,000 or so clones; approximately 53% were seen once. Germline CDR1 is SGHRS and CDR2 is YFSETQ. The CDR3 is 14 amino acids. V lost 4 bases, J lost 5 bases, and 15 bases lay in between. The sample was CD8+ T cells sorted from blood. This TCR derives from a human donor in good health. The genes are TRBV5-1 and TRBJ1-1; D unresolved. The CDR3 is CASSPRGGRTEAFF. Written as DNA, the CDR3 is TGCGCCAGCAGCCCTCGGGGAGGGAGGACTGAAGCTTTCTTT.